This passage covers 8 T cell receptor beta chains from one sample sequenced in a study of CD8+ T cells in alopecia areata (dated by TCRdb to between 2017 and 2018). The library was generated by the immunoSEQ multiplex PCR assay. To provide template for TCR sequencing, every sample had RNA extracted and reverse transcribed into cDNA. In TCRdb, the immuneACCESS table is reduced to in-frame sequences with V and J assigned. These tables do not hold every clone; where another copy was compared, an unresolved V gene accounts for under half, and the others remain unexplained. This sample gives tens of thousands of clones in total; over 70% of them show up just once. 15% to 20% of the sample is in the top ten clones. The sample's treatment or condition, from its label and the paper: oral pan-JAK inhibitor, 5-10 mg twice daily. Sequences were derived from CD8+ T cells sorted from blood, sampled at week 44, from a patient treated with tofacitinib. The receptors were sampled from a human donor with alopecia areata.

The chain joins TRBV11-2 to TRBJ2-3; 8 nucleotides line up with TRBD1. The CDR3 totals 16 residues. Per germline, CDR1 SGHAT and CDR2 FQNNGV. The V and J ends lost 6 bases and 4 bases, in that order; junction bases with no gene match: 12. The CDR3 here is CASSPSGGRLADTQYF. CDR3 DNA: TGTGCCAGCAGTCCTTCAGGGGGCAGGTTAGCAGATACGCAGTATTTT. Full variable domain (missing parts from reference TRBV11-2 and TRBJ2-3): EAGVAQSPRYKIIEKRQSVAFWCNPISGHATLYWYQQILGQGPKLLIQFQNNGVVDDSQLPKDRFSAERLKGVDSTLKIQPAKLEDSAVYLCASSPSGGRLADTQYFGPGTRLTVL.

V usage is TRBV6-5 and J usage is TRBJ1-1; no clear D gene. Germline-derived CDR1 and CDR2 are MNHEY and SVGAGI. This CDR3 region has 13 residues. V was shortened by 5 bases and J by 2 bases, with 9 bases between the two germline ends. The CDR3, as DNA: TGTGCCAGCAGTCTACAGCCCAACACTGAAGCTTTCTTT. It translates to CASSLQPNTEAFF.

The table lists this clone with a few counts. The V gene is TRBV14, the J gene TRBJ2-3; TRBD2 agrees at 16 bases. The CDR3 covers 15 residues. The V gene's germline CDR1 is SGHDN and CDR2 FVKESK. After removal of 4 bases from V and 13 bases from J, the junction contained 8 bases not matched to a gene. This chain's CDR3 is CASSPSGTSGGAKYF. In nucleotides, the CDR3 is TGTGCCAGCAGCCCGTCCGGGACTAGCGGGGGGGCCAAGTATTTT.

V usage is TRBV7-9 and J usage is TRBJ2-7; the D call may be TRBD1 or TRBD2 (5 bases each). Trimming left V 5 bases short and J 2 bases short, with 13 bases between. The CDR3 loop spans 14 amino acids. CDR1 is SEHNR and CDR2 is FQNEAQ in the germline V gene (reference sequence). This CDR3 is CASSVRDGTYEQYF. In DNA, the CDR3 is TGTGCCAGCAGCGTCCGGGACGGAACCTACGAGCAGTACTTC.

The chain combines TRBV30 with TRBJ2-1; TRBD2 is a possible D gene (5 bases). CDR3 length equals 13 residues. Germline CDR1 GTSNPN, CDR2 SVGIG (reference sequence). The V and J ends lost 3 bases and 2 bases respectively, with 8 bases between them. CDR3: CAWSSGTYNEQFF. As DNA, the CDR3 is TGTGCCTGGAGCTCCGGGACCTACAATGAGCAGTTCTTC.

The chain combines TRBV11-2 with TRBJ2-3; D uncertain. The CDR3 length is 12 residues. Germline loops: CDR1 SGHAT, CDR2 FQNNGV. With 5 bases removed from V and 0 bases from J, the gap between germline ends came to 3 bases. Here the CDR3 reads CASSPSTDTQYF. CDR3 nucleotide sequence: TGTGCCAGCAGCCCTAGCACAGATACGCAGTATTTT.

There are a few counts of this clone. The V and J genes are TRBV7-9 and TRBJ1-1; no reliable D call. The V gene lost 4 bases and the J gene lost 0 bases, with 6 bases spanning the gap. The V gene's germline CDR1 is SEHNR and CDR2 FQNEAQ (reference sequence). The CDR3 loop spans 13 amino acids. This CDR3 reads CASSSSMNTEAFF. In DNA form, the CDR3 reads TGTGCCAGCAGCTCCTCAATGAACACTGAAGCTTTCTTT.

The J gene is TRBJ1-4, the V gene TRBV27; maybe TRBD1 (6 bases). The germline V gene has CDR1 MNHEY and CDR2 SMNVEV (reference sequence). The CDR3 runs 14 residues. V dropped 2 bases and J dropped 9 bases, with 13 bases sitting between them. The CDR3 DNA sequence: TGTGCCAGCAGTTTAGGGGGACAAACGAAAAAACTGTTTTTT. Translating gives CASSLGGQTKKLFF.